The present entry profiles one TCR beta chain with its context. The target antigen is unknown. Per germline, CDR1 MNHEY and CDR2 SVGAGI. The CDR3 consists of 14 residues. Between the trimmed V and J ends, which lost 0 bases and 5 bases, there was a span of 10 bases. This specimen belongs to a study of T cell repertoires in cytomegalovirus infection. From the reads, TCRdb called clonotypes with MiXCR, one entry per CDR3 protein. This sample carries some 350,000 distinct CDR3 sequences, approximately 30% of them seen once, and the ten largest clones take approximately 12%. The chain is built from TRBV6-5 and TRBJ2-5; D call uncertain. Sequencing was performed on cultured PBMCs, taken from culture after CMV antigen stimulation. The origin of this receptor is a human donor in good health (CMV status not recorded). Some clones in this sample may be carry-over from other donors' samples. The CDR3 here is CASSYSPGQETQYF. The CDR3 DNA reads TGTGCCAGCAGTTACTCACCGGGTCAGGAGACCCAGTACTTC.